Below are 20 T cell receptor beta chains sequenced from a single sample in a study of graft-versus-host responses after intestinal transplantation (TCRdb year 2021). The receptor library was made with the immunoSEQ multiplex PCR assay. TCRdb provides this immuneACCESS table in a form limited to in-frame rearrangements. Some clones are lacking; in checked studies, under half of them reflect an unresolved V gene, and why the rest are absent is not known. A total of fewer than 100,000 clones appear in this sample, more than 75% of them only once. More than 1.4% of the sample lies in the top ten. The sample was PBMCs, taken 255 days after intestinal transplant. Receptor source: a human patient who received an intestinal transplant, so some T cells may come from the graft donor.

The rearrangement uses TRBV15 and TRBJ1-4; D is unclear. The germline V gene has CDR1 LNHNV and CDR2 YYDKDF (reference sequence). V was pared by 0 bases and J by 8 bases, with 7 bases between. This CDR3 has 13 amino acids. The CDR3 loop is CATSRDLSEKLFF. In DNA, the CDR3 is TGTGCCACCAGCAGAGATCTATCCGAAAAACTGTTTTTT.

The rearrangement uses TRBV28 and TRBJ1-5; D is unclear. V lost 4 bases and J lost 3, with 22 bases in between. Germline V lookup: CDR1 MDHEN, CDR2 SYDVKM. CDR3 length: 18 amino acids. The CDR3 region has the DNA TGTGCCAGCAGTTCCCCCCTAAAAGGGCCGAAAATCAATCAGCCCCAGCATTTT. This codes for CASSSPLKGPKINQPQHF.

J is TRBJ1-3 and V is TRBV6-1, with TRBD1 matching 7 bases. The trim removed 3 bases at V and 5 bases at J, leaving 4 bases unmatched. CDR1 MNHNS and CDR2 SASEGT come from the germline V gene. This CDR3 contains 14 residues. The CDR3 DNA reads TGTGCCAGCAGTGAGGACAGGACCCGAAACACCATATATTTT. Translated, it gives CASSEDRTRNTIYF.

The CDR3 DNA reads TGTGCCACCAGCAGAGATCCGAGGGACGGCTACACCTTC. The encoded protein is CATSRDPRDGYTF. V and J are TRBV15 and TRBJ1-2, with TRBD1 as a possible D gene (5 bases). Trimming cost V 0 bases and J 8 bases, with 10 bases left between them. The germline gives CDR1 LNHNV, CDR2 YYDKDF (reference sequence). The CDR3 contains 13 residues. The whole variable domain, filled in from reference TRBV15 and TRBJ1-2, reads DAMVIQNPRYQVTQFGKPVTLSCSQTLNHNVMYWYQQKSSQAPKLLFHYYDKDFNNEADTPDNFQSRRPNTSFCFLDIRSPGLGDTAMYLCATSRDPRDGYTFGSGTRLTVV.

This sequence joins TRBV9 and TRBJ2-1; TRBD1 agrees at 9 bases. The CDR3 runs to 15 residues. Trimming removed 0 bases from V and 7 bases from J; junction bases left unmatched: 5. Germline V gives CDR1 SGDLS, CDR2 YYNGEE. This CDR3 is CASSVEVQGANEQFF. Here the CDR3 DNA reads TGTGCCAGCAGCGTAGAGGTACAGGGGGCGAATGAGCAGTTCTTC.

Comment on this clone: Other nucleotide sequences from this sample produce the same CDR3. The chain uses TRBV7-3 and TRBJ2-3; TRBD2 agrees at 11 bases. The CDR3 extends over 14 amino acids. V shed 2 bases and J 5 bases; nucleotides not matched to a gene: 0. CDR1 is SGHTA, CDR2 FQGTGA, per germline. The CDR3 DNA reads TGTGCCAGCAGCTTAGGACTAGCGGGAGATACGCAGTATTTT. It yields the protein CASSLGLAGDTQYF. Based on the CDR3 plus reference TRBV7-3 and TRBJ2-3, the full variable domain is GAGVSQTPSNKVTEKGKYVELRCDPISGHTALYWYRQSLGQGPEFLIYFQGTGAADDSGLPNDRFFAVRPEGSVSTLKIQRTERGDSAVYLCASSLGLAGDTQYFGPGTRLTVL.

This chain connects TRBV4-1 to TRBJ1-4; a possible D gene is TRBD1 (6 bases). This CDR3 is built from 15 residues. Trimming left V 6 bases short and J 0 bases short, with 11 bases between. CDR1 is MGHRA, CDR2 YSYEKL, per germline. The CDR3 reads CASRRGAATNEKLFF. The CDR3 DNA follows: TGCGCCAGCAGGAGGGGGGCAGCAACTAATGAAAAACTGTTTTTT.

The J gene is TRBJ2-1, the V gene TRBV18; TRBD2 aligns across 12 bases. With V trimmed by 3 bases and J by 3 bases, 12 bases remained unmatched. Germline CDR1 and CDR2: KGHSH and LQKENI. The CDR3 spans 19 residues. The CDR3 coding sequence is TGTGCCAGCTCACCGAGCCCCCTAGCGGGAGGGCCAATCTACAATGAGCAGTTCTTC. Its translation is CASSPSPLAGGPIYNEQFF.

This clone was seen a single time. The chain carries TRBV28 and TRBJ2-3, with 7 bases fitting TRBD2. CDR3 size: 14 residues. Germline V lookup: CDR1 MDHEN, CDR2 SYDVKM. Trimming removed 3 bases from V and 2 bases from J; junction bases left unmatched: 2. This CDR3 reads CASSFAGVTDTQYF. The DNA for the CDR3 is TGTGCCAGCAGTTTCGCGGGGGTCACAGATACGCAGTATTTT.

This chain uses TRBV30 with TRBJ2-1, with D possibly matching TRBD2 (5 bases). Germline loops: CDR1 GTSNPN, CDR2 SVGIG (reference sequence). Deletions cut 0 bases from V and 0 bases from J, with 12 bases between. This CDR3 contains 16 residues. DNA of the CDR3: TGTGCCTGGAGTGTAGGACTGGTAAGCTCCTACAATGAGCAGTTCTTC. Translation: CAWSVGLVSSYNEQFF.

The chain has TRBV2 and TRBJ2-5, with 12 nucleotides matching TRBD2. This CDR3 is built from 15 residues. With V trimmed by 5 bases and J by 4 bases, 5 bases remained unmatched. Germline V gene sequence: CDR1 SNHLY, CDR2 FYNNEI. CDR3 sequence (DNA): TGTGCCAGCAGTCCCCCGGGACTAGCGGGAGAGACCCAGTACTTC. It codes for CASSPPGLAGETQYF.

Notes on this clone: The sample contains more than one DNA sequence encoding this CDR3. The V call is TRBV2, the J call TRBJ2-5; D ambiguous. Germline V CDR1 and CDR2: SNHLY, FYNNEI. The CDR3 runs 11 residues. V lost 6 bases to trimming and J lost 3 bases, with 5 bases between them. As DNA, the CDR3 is TGTGCCAGCAGAGCAGAAGAGACCCAGTACTTC. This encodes CASRAEETQYF.

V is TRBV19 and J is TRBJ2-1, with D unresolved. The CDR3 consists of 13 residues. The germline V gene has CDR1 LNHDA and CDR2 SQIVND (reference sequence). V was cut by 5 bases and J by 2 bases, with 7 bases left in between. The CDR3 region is CASSGQTYNEQFF. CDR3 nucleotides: TGTGCCAGTAGTGGGCAGACCTACAATGAGCAGTTCTTC. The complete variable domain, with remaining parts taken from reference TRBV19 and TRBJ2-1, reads DGGITQSPKYLFRKEGQNVTLSCEQNLNHDAMYWYRQDPGQGLRLIYYSQIVNDFQKGDIAEGYSVSREKKESFPLTVTSAQKNPTAFYLCASSGQTYNEQFFGPGTRLTVL.

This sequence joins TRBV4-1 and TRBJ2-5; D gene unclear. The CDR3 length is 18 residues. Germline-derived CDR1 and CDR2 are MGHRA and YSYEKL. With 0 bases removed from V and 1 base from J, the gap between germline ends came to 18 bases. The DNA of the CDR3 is TGCGCCAGCAGCCAAGATTTTCCGGCGGTATCTTTCCAAGAGACCCAGTACTTC. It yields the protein CASSQDFPAVSFQETQYF.

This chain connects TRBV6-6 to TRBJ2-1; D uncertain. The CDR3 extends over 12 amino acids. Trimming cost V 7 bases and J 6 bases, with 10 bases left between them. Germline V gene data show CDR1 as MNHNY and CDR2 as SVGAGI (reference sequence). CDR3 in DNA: TGTGCCAGCATTCAATTCCGCAATGAGCAGTTCTTC. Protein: CASIQFRNEQFF.

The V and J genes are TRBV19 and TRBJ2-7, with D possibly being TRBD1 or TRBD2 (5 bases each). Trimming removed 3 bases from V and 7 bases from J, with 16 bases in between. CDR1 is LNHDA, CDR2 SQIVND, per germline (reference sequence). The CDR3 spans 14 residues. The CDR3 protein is CASSIWTGEGEQYF. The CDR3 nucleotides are TGTGCCAGTAGTATCTGGACTGGAGAGGGGGAGCAGTACTTC.

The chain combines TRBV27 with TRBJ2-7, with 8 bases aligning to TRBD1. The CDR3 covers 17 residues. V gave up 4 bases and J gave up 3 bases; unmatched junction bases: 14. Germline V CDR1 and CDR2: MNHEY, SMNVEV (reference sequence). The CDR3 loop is CASSSRTGMSGDYEQYF. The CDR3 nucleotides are TGTGCCAGCAGTTCAAGGACAGGGATGTCGGGGGACTACGAGCAGTACTTC.

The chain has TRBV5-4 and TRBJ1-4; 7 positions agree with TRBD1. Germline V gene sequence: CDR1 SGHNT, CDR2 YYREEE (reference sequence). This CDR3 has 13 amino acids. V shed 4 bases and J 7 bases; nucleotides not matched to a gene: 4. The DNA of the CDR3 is TGTGCCAGCAGCACTGACAGGGTTGAAAAACTGTTTTTT. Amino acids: CASSTDRVEKLFF.

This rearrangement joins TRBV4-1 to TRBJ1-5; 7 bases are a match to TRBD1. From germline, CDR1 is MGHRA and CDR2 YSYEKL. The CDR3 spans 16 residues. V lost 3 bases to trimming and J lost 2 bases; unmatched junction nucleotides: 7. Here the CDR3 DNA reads TGCGCCAGCAGCCACCAAGTCGACAGGGGCAATCAGCCCCAGCATTTT. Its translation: CASSHQVDRGNQPQHF.

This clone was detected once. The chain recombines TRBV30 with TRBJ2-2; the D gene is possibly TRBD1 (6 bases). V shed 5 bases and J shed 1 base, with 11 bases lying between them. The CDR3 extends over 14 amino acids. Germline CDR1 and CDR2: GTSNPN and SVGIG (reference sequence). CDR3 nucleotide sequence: TGTGCCTGGCCGCAACAGGGGAACACCGGGGAGCTGTTTTTT. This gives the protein CAWPQQGNTGELFF.